This T cell receptor (beta chain) was sequenced in a study of CD8+ T cells in alopecia areata. Treatment described: oral pan-JAK inhibitor, 5-10 mg twice daily. Extraction of RNA preceded its reverse transcription into cDNA, which served as the sequencing template. The protocol was immunoSEQ multiplex PCR, while the TCRdb copy is restricted to in-frame clones and leaves out a portion. This sample has 150,000 to 200,000 clones; roughly 61% occur once, and the top ten carry approximately 12%. Germline CDR1 is KGHSH and CDR2 is LQKENI. The CDR3 is 16 amino acids. Trimming shortened V by 3 bases and J by 4 bases, and 18 bases separated the two germline ends.

The chain recombines TRBV18 with TRBJ1-1, with D possibly TRBD1 on 6 matching bases. This TCR derives from a human donor with alopecia areata. The sample was CD8+ T cells sorted from blood, taken at week 24, from a patient treated with tofacitinib. CDR3 loop: CASSPLRGGVSTEAFF. DNA for the CDR3: TGTGCCAGCTCACCTCTCAGGGGCGGGGTGAGCACTGAAGCTTTCTTT.